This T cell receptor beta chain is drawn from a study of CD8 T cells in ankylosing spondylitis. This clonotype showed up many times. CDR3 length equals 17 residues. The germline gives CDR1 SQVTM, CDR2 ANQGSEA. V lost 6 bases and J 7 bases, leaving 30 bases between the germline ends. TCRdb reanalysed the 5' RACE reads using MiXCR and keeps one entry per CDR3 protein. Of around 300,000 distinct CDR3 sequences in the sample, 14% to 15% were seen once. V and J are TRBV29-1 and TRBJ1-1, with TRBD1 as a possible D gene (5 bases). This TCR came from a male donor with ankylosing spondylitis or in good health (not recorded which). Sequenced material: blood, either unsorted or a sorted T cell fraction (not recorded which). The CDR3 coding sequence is TGCAGCGTCACCAATCCCGGGACTCGAAACCAAGAGGGTGAAGCTTTCTTT. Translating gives CSVTNPGTRNQEGEAFF.